Shown below are 7 T cell receptor beta chains from a single sample sequenced in a study of T cell repertoires in cytomegalovirus infection (dated by TCRdb to between 2018 and 2021). The label giving this sample's treatment or condition can be read as: in vitro stimulation with specific CMV peptide epitopes to enrich CMV-specific T cells. The sequencing machine was an Illumina HiSeq 1500. TCRdb ran its own pipeline on the public reads, namely fastp trimming at Q25 and MiXCR clone calling, and kept in-frame beta chains. When rows share a CDR3 protein, they turn into one entry using the most common DNA and genes. The sample yields 200,000 or so distinct CDR3 sequences; 35% to 45% were counted once. 55% to 70% of the sample belongs to the ten largest clones. Their recognized antigens are unknown. The specimen was CD8+ T cells from cultured PBMCs, collected from culture after CMV antigen stimulation. The receptor source for this set is a human donor in good health (CMV status not recorded). Some clones in this sample may be carry-over from other donors' samples.

The chain links TRBV12-3 or TRBV12-4 to TRBJ1-4; no reliable D call. The CDR3 runs to 16 residues. V was trimmed by 2 bases and J by 4 bases, leaving 14 bases between them. CDR3 residues: CASSLNGEAINEKLFF. CDR3 DNA sequence: TGTGCCAGCAGTTTAAACGGCGAGGCCATTAATGAAAAACTGTTTTTT.

This clonotype was counted between two and nine times. This rearrangement joins TRBV2 to TRBJ1-2; D uncertain. Germline V gene lookup returns CDR1 SNHLY and CDR2 FYNNEI. The CDR3 spans 15 residues. V shed 2 bases and J shed 1 base, with 11 bases lying between them. For the CDR3, the DNA is TGTGCCAGCAGTGAAAAAGCAGTCTTTAACTATGGCTACACCTTC. It translates to CASSEKAVFNYGYTF.

The chain joins TRBV12-3 or TRBV12-4 to TRBJ2-1; D might be TRBD2 (7 bases). This CDR3 has 13 amino acids. Trimming cost V 7 bases and J 10 bases, with 17 bases left between them. CDR3 DNA: TGTGCCAGCACCATAGGGGGGAGGGCCGAGCAGTTCTTC. Protein: CASTIGGRAEQFF.

Ten or more counts support this clonotype. The chain combines TRBV24-1 with TRBJ1-4; D is possibly TRBD1 (5 bases). Trimming left V 4 bases short and J 8 bases short, with 22 bases between. Germline V gene data show CDR1 as KGHDR and CDR2 as SFDVKD. The CDR3 has 17 residues. The CDR3 DNA reads as TGTGCCACCAGTGACCCCTACGAGGGGCCAAGGAAGGAAAAACTGTTTTTT. Translation gives CATSDPYEGPRKEKLFF.

The rearrangement joins TRBV27 to TRBJ2-1; 13 positions match TRBD2. The germline V gene encodes CDR1 MNHEY and CDR2 SMNVEV (reference sequence). V gave up 2 bases and J gave up 1 base; unmatched junction bases: 11. The CDR3 contains 20 residues. The CDR3 sequence is CASSLPTSGRALGSYNEQFF. The CDR3 DNA follows: TGTGCCAGCAGTTTACCCACTAGCGGGAGGGCCTTAGGATCCTACAATGAGCAGTTCTTC.

The chain couples TRBV10-3 to TRBJ2-7; 7 bases are a match to TRBD2. V lost 5 bases, J lost 1 base, and 2 bases stayed unmatched. The germline V gene has CDR1 ENHRY and CDR2 SYGVKD. The CDR3 length is 13 residues. Here the CDR3 reads CAISMGGSYEQYF. DNA of the CDR3: TGTGCCATCAGTATGGGAGGGTCCTACGAGCAGTACTTC.

The chain carries TRBV27 and TRBJ2-2, with a possible D match to TRBD1 (5 bases). The V end lost 2 bases, the J end lost 4 bases, and 11 bases lay between the germline ends. This CDR3 spans 15 amino acids. The germline V gene has CDR1 MNHEY and CDR2 SMNVEV (reference sequence). This CDR3 reads CASSLRQGGTGELFF. Here the CDR3 DNA reads TGTGCCAGCAGTTTACGGCAGGGTGGCACCGGGGAGCTGTTTTTT.